One T cell receptor beta chain is described in this entry. The data derive from a study of blood T cell repertoires in COVID-19. At the level of the study: The United States, Italy and Spain supplied acute and convalescent COVID-19 samples. The cDNA or gDNA used as material had been derived from T cells, B-cell-depleted T cells, or PBMCs.

Original analysis: Quantification of nucleated cells was approximated via reference gene primer amplification. Profiled with immunoSEQ multiplex PCR; TCRdb holds only in-frame clones, not every one. The DNA was the basis for D and trimming; V, J and clone size are from that table. The sample records 130,000 to 150,000 clones, about 91% being singletons. The length of the CDR3 is 14 residues. V was shortened by 5 bases and J by 2 bases, with 10 bases between the two germline ends. Germline V CDR1 and CDR2: LNHDA, SQIVND (reference sequence). This sequence joins TRBV19 and TRBJ1-3; tentatively, D is TRBD1 (6 bases). The sequenced sample was peripheral blood. The source is a woman aged 45 to 65 with acute or convalescent COVID-19. This CDR3 is CASSRGDTGNTIYF. In nucleotides, the CDR3 is TGTGCCAGTAGTCGGGGGGACACTGGAAACACCATATATTTT. Complete variable domain (other parts from reference TRBV19 and TRBJ1-3): DGGITQSPKYLFRKEGQNVTLSCEQNLNHDAMYWYRQDPGQGLRLIYYSQIVNDFQKGDIAEGYSVSREKKESFPLTVTSAQKNPTAFYLCASSRGDTGNTIYFGEGSWLTVV.